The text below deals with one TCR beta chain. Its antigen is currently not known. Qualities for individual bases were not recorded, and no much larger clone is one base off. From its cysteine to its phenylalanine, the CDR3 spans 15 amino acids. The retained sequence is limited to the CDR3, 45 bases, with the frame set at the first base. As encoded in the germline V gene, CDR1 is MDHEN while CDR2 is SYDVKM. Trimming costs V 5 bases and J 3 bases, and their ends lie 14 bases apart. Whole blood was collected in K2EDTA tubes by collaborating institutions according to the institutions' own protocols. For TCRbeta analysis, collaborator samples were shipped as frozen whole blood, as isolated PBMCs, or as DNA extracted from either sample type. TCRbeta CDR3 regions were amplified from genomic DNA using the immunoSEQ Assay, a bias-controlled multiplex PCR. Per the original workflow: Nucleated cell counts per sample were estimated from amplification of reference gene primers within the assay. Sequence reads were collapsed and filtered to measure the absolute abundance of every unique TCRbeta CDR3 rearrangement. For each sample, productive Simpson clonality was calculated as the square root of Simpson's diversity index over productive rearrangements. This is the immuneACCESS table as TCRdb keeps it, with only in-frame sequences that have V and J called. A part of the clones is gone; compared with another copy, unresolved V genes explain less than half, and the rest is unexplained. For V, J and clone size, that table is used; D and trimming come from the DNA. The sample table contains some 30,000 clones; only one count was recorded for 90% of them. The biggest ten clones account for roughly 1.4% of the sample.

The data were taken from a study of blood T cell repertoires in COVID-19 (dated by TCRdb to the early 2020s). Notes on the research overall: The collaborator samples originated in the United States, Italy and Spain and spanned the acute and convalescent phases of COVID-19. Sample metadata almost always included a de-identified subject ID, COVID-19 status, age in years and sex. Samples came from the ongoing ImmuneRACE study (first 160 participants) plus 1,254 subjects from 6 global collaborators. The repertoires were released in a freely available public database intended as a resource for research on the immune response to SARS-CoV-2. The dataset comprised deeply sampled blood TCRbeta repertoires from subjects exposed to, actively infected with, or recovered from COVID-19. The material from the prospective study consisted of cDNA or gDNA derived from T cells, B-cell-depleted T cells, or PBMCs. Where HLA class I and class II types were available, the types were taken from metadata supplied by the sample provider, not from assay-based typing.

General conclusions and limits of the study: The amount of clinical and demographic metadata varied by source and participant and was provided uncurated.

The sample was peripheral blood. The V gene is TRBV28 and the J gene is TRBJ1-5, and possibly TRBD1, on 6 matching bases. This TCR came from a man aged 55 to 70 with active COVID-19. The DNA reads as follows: TGTGCCAGCAGTCCCGACAGGAGACCCAATCAGCCCCAGCATTTT. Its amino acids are CASSPDRRPNQPQHF.